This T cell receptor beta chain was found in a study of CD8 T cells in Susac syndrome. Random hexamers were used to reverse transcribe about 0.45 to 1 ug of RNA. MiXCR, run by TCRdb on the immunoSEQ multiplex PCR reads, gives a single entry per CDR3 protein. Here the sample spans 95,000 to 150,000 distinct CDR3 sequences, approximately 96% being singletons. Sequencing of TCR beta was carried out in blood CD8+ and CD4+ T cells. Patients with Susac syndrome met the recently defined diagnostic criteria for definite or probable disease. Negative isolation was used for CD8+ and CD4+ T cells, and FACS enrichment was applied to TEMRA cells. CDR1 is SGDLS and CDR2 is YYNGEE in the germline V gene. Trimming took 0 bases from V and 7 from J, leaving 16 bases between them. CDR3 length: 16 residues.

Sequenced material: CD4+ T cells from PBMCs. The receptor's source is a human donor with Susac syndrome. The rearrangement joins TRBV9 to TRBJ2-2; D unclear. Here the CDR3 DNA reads TGTGCCAGCAGCGTAGCTCACAATAGTGATTTCGGGGAGCTGTTTTTT. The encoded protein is CASSVAHNSDFGELFF.